These 5 T cell receptor beta chains were all obtained from the same sample, sequenced in a study of early T cells in non-severe SARS-CoV-2 infection. Each CDR3 protein is one row after TCRdb ran MiXCR on the 5' RACE reads. The profile covers tens of thousands of distinct CDR3 sequences, with around 17% appearing a single time and around 4.9% taken by the ten largest. The material sequenced was whole blood, taken at baseline. Every receptor here comes from an adult who was a healthcare worker with PCR-confirmed SARS-CoV-2 infection or an uninfected control (not recorded which).

This sequence joins TRBV20-1 and TRBJ2-1, with 8 bases matching TRBD1. The V segment lost 3 bases and the J segment 6 bases; nucleotides outside the gene matches: 4. The CDR3 length is 13 residues. The germline V gene encodes CDR1 DFQATT and CDR2 SNEGSKA (reference sequence). CDR3 sequence reads: CSARTGVGNEQFF. The CDR3 nucleotides are TGCAGTGCTAGGACAGGGGTGGGCAATGAGCAGTTCTTC.

The sample holds many counts of this clonotype. J is TRBJ2-1 and V is TRBV4-1, with D perhaps matching TRBD2 (5 bases). CDR3 length equals 15 residues. Trimming removed 6 bases at V and 7 bases at J, with 19 bases between. CDR1 MGHRA and CDR2 YSYEKL come from the germline V gene. CDR3 sequence: CASRGEGRRRNEQFF. CDR3 DNA: TGCGCCAGCAGGGGCGAGGGCCGGAGGCGGAATGAGCAGTTCTTC.

This clonotype showed up just a few times. The chain is built from TRBV29-1 and TRBJ2-5, with D maybe TRBD1 (6 bases). The CDR3 is made up of 13 amino acids. Trimming pared 4 bases from V and 4 bases from J, leaving 13 bases between. Germline V lookup: CDR1 SQVTM, CDR2 ANQGSEA. CDR3 in amino acids: CSVVRGVGETQYF. The CDR3, as DNA: TGCAGCGTTGTCAGGGGAGTAGGAGAGACCCAGTACTTC.

The sample holds a few counts of this clonotype. The rearrangement joins TRBV6-4 to TRBJ2-2; tentative D call: TRBD2 (6 bases). This CDR3 has 14 residues. Germline V gives CDR1 MRHNA, CDR2 SNTAGT. The V and J ends lost 4 bases and 7 bases respectively, with 13 bases between them. The CDR3 nucleotides read TGTGCCAGCAGTGTCGCTAGCGAGAGCGGGGAGCTGTTTTTT. This translates into CASSVASESGELFF.

J is TRBJ2-4 and V is TRBV2; D is unclear. Per the germline V gene, CDR1 is SNHLY and CDR2 is FYNNEI. This CDR3 has 17 amino acids. V was trimmed by 2 bases and J by 5 bases, leaving 19 bases between them. The CDR3 coding sequence is TGTGCCAGCAGTGAATACGCGCAACTGCCCCCCCAAAACATTCAGTACTTC. The encoded protein is CASSEYAQLPPQNIQYF.